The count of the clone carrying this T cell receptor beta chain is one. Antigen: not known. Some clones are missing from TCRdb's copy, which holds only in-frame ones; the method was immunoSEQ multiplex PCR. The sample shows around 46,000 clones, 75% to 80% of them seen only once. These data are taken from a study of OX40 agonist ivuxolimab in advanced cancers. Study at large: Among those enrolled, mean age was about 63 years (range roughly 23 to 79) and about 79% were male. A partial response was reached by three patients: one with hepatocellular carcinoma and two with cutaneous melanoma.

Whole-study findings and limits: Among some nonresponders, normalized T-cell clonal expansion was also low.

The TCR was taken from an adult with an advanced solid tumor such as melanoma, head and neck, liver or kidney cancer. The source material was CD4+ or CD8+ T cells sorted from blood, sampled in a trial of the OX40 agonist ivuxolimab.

The CDR3 nucleotides read TGTGCCAGCAGCTTGGGGATTGGGGGGACAGCACCCTACGAGCAGTACTTC. Its protein is CASSLGIGGTAPYEQYF. This chain links TRBV5-4 with TRBJ2-7; tentatively, D is TRBD1 (7 bases). The CDR3 contains 17 residues. Germline CDR1 and CDR2: SGHNT and YYREEE (reference sequence). The V end was cut by 0 bases, the J end by 2 bases, with 18 bases between.